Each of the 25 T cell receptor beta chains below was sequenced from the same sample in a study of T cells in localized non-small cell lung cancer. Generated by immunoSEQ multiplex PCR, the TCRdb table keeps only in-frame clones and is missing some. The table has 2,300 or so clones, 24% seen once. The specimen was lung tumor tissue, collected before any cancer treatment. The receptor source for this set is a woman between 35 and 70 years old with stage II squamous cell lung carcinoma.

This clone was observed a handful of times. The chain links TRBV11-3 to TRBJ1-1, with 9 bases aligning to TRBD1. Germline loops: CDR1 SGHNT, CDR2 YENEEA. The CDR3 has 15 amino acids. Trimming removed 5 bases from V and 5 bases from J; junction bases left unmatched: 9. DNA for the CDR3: TGTGCCAGCAGCGCGGTGGACAGGGGAGGGACTGAAGCTTTCTTT. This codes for CASSAVDRGGTEAFF.

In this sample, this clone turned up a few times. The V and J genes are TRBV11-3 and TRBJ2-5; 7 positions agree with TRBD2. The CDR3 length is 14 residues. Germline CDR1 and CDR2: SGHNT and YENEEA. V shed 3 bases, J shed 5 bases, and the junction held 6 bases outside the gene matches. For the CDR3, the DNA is TGTGCCAGCAGCTTTATAGCGGGCTCCGAGACCCAGTACTTC. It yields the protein CASSFIAGSETQYF.

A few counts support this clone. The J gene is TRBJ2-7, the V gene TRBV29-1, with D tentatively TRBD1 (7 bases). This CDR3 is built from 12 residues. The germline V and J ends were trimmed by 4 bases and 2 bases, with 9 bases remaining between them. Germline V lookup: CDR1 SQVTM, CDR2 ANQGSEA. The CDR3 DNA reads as TGCAGCGTTGCAGGGGGGACCTACGAGCAGTACTTC. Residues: CSVAGGTYEQYF.

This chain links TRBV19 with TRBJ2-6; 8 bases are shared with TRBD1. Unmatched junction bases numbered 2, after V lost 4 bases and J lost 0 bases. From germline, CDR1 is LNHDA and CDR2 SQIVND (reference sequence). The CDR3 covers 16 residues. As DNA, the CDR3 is TGTGCCAGTAGTAGGGGACAGGCCTCTGGGGCCAACGTCCTGACTTTC. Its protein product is CASSRGQASGANVLTF. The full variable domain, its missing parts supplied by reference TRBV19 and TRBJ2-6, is DGGITQSPKYLFRKEGQNVTLSCEQNLNHDAMYWYRQDPGQGLRLIYYSQIVNDFQKGDIAEGYSVSREKKESFPLTVTSAQKNPTAFYLCASSRGQASGANVLTFGAGSRLTVL.

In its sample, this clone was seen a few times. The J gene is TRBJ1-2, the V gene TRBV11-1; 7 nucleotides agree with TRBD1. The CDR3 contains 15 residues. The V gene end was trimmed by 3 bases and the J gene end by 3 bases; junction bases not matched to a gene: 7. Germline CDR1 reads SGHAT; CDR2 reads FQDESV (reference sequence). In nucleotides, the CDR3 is TGTGCCAGCAGCTTGCCTGGCAGGGGGGACTATGGCTACACCTTC. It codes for CASSLPGRGDYGYTF.

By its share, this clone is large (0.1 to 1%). The CDR3 reads CASSIRRGKTEAFF. In DNA form, the CDR3 reads TGTGCCAGTAGTATACGGAGGGGGAAAACTGAAGCTTTCTTT. The genes are TRBV19 and TRBJ1-1; D may be TRBD1 (6 bases). V was trimmed by 2 bases and J by 5 bases, leaving 12 bases between them. Germline-derived CDR1 and CDR2 are LNHDA and SQIVND (reference sequence). The CDR3 is made up of 14 amino acids.

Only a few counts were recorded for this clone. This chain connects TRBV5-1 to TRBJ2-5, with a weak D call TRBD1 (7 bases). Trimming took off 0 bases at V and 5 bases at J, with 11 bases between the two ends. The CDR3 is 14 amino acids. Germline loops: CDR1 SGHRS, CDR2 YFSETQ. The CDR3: CASSLAGGKETQYF. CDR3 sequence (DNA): TGCGCCAGCAGCTTGGCAGGGGGGAAGGAGACCCAGTACTTC.

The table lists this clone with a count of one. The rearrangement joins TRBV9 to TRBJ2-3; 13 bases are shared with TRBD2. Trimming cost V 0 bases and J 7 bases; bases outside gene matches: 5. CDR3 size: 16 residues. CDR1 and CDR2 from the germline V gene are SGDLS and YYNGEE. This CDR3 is CASSVAGLAGAHTQYF. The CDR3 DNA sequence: TGTGCCAGCAGCGTAGCCGGACTAGCGGGAGCGCATACGCAGTATTTT.

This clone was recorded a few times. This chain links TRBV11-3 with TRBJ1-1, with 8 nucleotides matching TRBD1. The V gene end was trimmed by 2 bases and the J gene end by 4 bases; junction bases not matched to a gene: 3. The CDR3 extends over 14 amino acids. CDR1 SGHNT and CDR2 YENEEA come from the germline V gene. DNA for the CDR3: TGTGCCAGCAGCTTACAGGGGGCGAGCACTGAAGCTTTCTTT. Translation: CASSLQGASTEAFF. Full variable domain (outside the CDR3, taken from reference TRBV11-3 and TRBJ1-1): EAGVVQSPRYKIIEKKQPVAFWCNPISGHNTLYWYLQNLGQGPELLIRYENEEAVDDSQLPKDRFSAERLKGVDSTLKIQPAELGDSAVYLCASSLQGASTEAFFGQGTRLTVV.

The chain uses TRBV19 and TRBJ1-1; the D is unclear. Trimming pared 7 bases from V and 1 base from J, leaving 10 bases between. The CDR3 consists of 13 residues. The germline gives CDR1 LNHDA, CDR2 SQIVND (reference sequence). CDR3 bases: TGTGCCAGTATAAGAGTTCCGAACACTGAAGCTTTCTTT. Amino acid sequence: CASIRVPNTEAFF.

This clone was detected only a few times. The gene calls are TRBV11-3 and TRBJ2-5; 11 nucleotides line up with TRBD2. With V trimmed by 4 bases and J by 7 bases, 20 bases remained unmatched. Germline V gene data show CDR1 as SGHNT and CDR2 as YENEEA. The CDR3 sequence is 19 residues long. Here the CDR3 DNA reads TGTGCCAGCAGCTCGCCCGGTGTTTCCGTAGCGGGAGGGAAGGTGACCCAGTACTTC. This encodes CASSSPGVSVAGGKVTQYF. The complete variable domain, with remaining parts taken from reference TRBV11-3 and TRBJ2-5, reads EAGVVQSPRYKIIEKKQPVAFWCNPISGHNTLYWYLQNLGQGPELLIRYENEEAVDDSQLPKDRFSAERLKGVDSTLKIQPAELGDSAVYLCASSSPGVSVAGGKVTQYFGPGTRLLVL.

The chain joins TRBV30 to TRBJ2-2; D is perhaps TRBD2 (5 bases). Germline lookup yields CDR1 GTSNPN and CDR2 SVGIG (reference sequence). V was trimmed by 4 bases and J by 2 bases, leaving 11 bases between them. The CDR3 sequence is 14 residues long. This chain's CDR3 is CAWNRRENTGELFF. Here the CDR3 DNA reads TGTGCCTGGAATAGACGGGAAAACACCGGGGAGCTGTTTTTT.

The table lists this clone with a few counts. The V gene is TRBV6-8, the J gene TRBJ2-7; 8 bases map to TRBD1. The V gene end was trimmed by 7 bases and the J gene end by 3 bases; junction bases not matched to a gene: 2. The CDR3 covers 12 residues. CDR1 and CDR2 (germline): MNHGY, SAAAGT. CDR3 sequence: CASTGGLYEQYF. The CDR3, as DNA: TGTGCCAGCACAGGGGGCCTCTACGAGCAGTACTTC.

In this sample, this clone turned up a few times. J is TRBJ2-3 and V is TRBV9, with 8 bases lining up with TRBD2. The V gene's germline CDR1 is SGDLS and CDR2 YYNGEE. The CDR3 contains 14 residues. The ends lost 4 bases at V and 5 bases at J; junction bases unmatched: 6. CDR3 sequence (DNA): TGTGCCAGCAGCACAAGCGGGAGATTAGATACGCAGTATTTT. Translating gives CASSTSGRLDTQYF.

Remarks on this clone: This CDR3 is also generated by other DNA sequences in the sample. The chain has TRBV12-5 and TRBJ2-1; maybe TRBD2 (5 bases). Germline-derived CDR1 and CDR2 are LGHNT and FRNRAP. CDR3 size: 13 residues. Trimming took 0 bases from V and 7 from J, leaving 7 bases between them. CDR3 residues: CASGLVLGNEQFF. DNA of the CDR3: TGTGCTAGTGGTTTGGTACTAGGTAATGAGCAGTTCTTC.

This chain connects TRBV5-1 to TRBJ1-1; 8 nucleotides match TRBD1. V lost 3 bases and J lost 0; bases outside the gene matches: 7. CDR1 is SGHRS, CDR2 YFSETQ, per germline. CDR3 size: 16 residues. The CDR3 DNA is TGCGCCAGCAGCTACGGACAGGGATGGATGAACACTGAAGCTTTCTTT. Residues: CASSYGQGWMNTEAFF.

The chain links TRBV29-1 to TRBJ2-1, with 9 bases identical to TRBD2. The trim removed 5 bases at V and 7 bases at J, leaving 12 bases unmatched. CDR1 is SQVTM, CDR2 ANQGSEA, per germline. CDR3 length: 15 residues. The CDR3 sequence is CSVSHTTSGGNEQFF. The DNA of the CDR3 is TGCAGCGTTTCTCACACGACTAGCGGCGGGAATGAGCAGTTCTTC.

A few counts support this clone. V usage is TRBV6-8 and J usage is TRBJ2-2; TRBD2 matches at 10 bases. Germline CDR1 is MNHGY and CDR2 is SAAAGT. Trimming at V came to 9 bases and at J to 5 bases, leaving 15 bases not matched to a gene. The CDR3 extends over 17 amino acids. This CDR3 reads CASWGLAGEGKTGELFF. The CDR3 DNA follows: TGTGCCAGTTGGGGGCTAGCGGGAGAAGGGAAGACCGGGGAGCTGTTTTTT.

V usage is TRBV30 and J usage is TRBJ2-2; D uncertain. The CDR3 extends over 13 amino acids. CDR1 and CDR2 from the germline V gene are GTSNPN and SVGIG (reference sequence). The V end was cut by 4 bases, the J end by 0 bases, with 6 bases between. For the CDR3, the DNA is TGTGCCTGGACTCGGACGAACACCGGGGAGCTGTTTTTT. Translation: CAWTRTNTGELFF.

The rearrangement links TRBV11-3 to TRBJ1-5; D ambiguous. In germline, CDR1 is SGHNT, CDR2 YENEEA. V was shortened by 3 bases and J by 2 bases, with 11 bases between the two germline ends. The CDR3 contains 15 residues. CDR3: CASSFRPVGNQPQHF. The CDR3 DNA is TGTGCCAGCAGCTTTCGGCCGGTGGGCAATCAGCCCCAGCATTTT.

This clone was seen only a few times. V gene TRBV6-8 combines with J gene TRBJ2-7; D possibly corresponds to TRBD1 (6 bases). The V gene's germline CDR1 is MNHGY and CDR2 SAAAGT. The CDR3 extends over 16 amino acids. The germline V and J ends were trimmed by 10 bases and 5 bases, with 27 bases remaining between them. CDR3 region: CAIRGPPDSPSHEQYF. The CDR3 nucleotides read TGTGCCATCCGCGGCCCCCCGGACAGTCCTTCCCACGAGCAGTACTTC.

CDR3 DNA sequence: TGCAGCGTTGCCAGGACTAGCGGGATGGGCTACGAGCAGTACTTC. Protein: CSVARTSGMGYEQYF. J is TRBJ2-7 and V is TRBV29-1, with 12 bases fitting TRBD2. CDR1 and CDR2 (germline): SQVTM, ANQGSEA. The V gene end was trimmed by 4 bases and the J gene end by 3 bases; junction bases not matched to a gene: 7. There are 15 residues in the CDR3.

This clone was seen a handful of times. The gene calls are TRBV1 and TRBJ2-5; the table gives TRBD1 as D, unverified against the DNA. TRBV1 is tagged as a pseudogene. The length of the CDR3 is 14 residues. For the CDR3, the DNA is TGCGCCAGCAGCCGGACAGGGGGCTTGGAGACCCAGTACTTC. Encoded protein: CASSRTGGLETQYF.

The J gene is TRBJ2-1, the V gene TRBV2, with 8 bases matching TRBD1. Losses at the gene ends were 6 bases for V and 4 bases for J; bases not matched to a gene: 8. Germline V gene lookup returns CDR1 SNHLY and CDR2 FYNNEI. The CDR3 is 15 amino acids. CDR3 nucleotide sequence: TGTGCCAGCAGAAGAGAGACAGGGGCTTACAATGAGCAGTTCTTC. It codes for CASRRETGAYNEQFF.

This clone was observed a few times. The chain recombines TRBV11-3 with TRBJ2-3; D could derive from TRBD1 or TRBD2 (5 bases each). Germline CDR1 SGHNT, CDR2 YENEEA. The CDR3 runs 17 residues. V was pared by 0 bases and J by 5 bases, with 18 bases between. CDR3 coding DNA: TGTGCCAGCAGCTTAGAGGGACGGACGGGCGTGAAAGATACGCAGTATTTT. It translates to CASSLEGRTGVKDTQYF. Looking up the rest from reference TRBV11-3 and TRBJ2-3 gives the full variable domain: EAGVVQSPRYKIIEKKQPVAFWCNPISGHNTLYWYLQNLGQGPELLIRYENEEAVDDSQLPKDRFSAERLKGVDSTLKIQPAELGDSAVYLCASSLEGRTGVKDTQYFGPGTRLTVL.